These T cell receptor beta chains were read from a single sample in a study of T cells after yellow fever vaccination. Each CDR3 protein gets one entry after TCRdb re-called the 5' RACE reads with MiXCR. Of about 300,000 distinct CDR3 sequences in the sample, 8.7% were seen once. The sample in question was CD4+ T cells sorted from PBMCs, obtained 5 days after the yellow fever booster vaccination. All receptors derive from a man aged 18 to 35 who received the YFV17D yellow fever vaccine. Each CDR3 is given with its conserved first and last residue. D genes are given only for firm matches. Clone sizes are given selectively: once, few, many, or a class where the clone is expanded.

D	V	size	J	CDR3	DNA
-	TRBV12-3/TRBV12-4	once	TRBJ1-4	CASSLPAEKLFF	TGTGCCAGCAGCCTTCCGGCTGAAAAACTGTTTTTT
-	TRBV7-3	once	TRBJ2-3	CASSSGVGSTDTQYF	TGTGCCAGCAGCTCGGGGGTGGGGAGCACAGATACGCAGTATTTT
-	TRBV2	-	TRBJ2-1	CASSVGAAEQFF	TGTGCCAGCAGTGTAGGGGCCGCTGAGCAGTTCTTC
-	TRBV6-6	few	TRBJ1-6	CASSLPGLDSLHF	TGTGCCAGCAGTCTGCCGGGCCTTGACTCCCTCCACTTT
-	TRBV19	once	TRBJ2-2	CASISGSLNTGELFF	TGTGCCAGTATCTCAGGGTCACTGAACACCGGGGAGCTGTTTTTT
-	TRBV5-5	few	TRBJ1-3	CASTSWTRSRDTIYF	TGTGCCAGCACGTCATGGACCCGTTCGCGGGACACCATATATTTT
TRBD1	TRBV4-3	few	TRBJ2-3	CASSQGQGPDTQYF	TGCGCCAGCAGCCAGGGACAGGGGCCAGATACGCAGTATTTT
-	TRBV20-1	-	TRBJ2-7	CSANTGSVSEQYF	TGCAGTGCTAATACAGGGTCGGTTAGCGAGCAGTACTTC
-	TRBV9	-	TRBJ2-7	CASSVGDHTYEQYF	TGTGCCAGCAGCGTAGGAGACCACACCTACGAGCAGTACTTC
-	TRBV29-1	few	TRBJ2-1	CSVRAGYNEQFF	TGCAGCGTTCGCGCCGGGTACAATGAGCAGTTCTTC
-	TRBV5-6	-	TRBJ2-2	CASSLGGPTAGELFF	TGTGCCAGCAGCTTAGGGGGACCGACGGCCGGGGAGCTGTTTTTT
TRBD1	TRBV19	few	TRBJ1-1	CASSTGGRGYTEAFF	TGTGCCAGTAGTACAGGGGGCCGAGGATACACTGAAGCTTTCTTT
-	TRBV7-8	-	TRBJ1-1	CASSPPGLGGDTEAFF	TGTGCCAGCAGCCCTCCCGGATTGGGGGGGGACACTGAAGCTTTCTTT
-	TRBV20-1	few	TRBJ1-4	CSLKGHWNEKLFF	TGCAGTCTAAAGGGACACTGGAATGAAAAACTGTTTTTT
-	TRBV14	-	TRBJ2-1	CASSQGVPFSYNEQFF	TGTGCCAGCAGCCAAGGGGTCCCCTTCTCCTACAATGAGCAGTTCTTC
-	TRBV3-1	-	TRBJ2-1	CASSQDWGEQFF	TGTGCCAGCAGCCAAGACTGGGGTGAGCAGTTCTTC
TRBD1	TRBV27	-	TRBJ2-3	CASSFDREGTDTQYF	TGTGCCAGCAGTTTCGACAGGGAAGGAACAGATACGCAGTATTTT
TRBD1	TRBV10-3	few	TRBJ2-7	CAISESVVDRSRGQYF	TGTGCCATCAGTGAGTCGGTTGTGGACAGGTCCCGTGGGCAGTACTTC
TRBD2	TRBV11-2	many	TRBJ2-3	CASSTRLAGRADTQYF	TGTGCCAGCAGCACCCGACTAGCGGGGAGGGCAGATACGCAGTATTTT
-	TRBV4-1	many	TRBJ2-5	CASSQGAGETQYF	TGCGCCAGCAGCCAAGGGGCGGGAGAGACCCAGTACTTC
-	TRBV5-1	-	TRBJ1-3	CASSSPSNTIYF	TGCGCCAGCAGCTCCCCGTCAAACACCATATATTTT
-	TRBV7-8	few	TRBJ2-4	CASSLLRNGKNIQYF	TGTGCCAGCAGCCTCCTCCGGAATGGCAAAAACATTCAGTACTTC
-	TRBV6-5	few	TRBJ1-1	CASSYSRSSGGTEAFF	TGTGCCAGCAGTTACTCGAGGAGCAGTGGAGGCACTGAAGCTTTCTTT
-	TRBV12-3/TRBV12-4	few	TRBJ2-2	CASSPRQITGELFF	TGTGCCAGCAGCCCTAGACAGATCACCGGGGAGCTGTTTTTT
-	TRBV2	-	TRBJ1-4	CASSEGHAGEKLFF	TGTGCCAGCAGTGAGGGTCATGCGGGAGAAAAACTGTTTTTT
-	TRBV7-3	few	TRBJ2-3	CASSPRRVSDTQYF	TGTGCCAGCAGCCCCAGGCGGGTCTCAGATACGCAGTATTTT
-	TRBV19	-	TRBJ1-4	CASSMIGHATNEKLFF	TGTGCCAGTAGTATGATCGGGCATGCAACTAATGAAAAACTGTTTTTT
-	TRBV19	-	TRBJ2-1	CASIEEGFPGIAYNEQFF	TGTGCCAGTATTGAGGAAGGATTCCCGGGTATCGCCTACAATGAGCAGTTCTTC
-	TRBV19	-	TRBJ2-1	CASNPQDRSYNEQFF	TGTGCCAGTAACCCACAGGACCGCTCCTACAATGAGCAGTTCTTC
-	TRBV7-3	many	TRBJ1-1	CATARTANTEAFF	TGTGCCACCGCCCGGACAGCGAACACTGAAGCTTTCTTT
-	TRBV4-3	many	TRBJ1-3	CASSLLTGNTIYF	TGCGCCAGCAGTCTCTTAACTGGAAACACCATATATTTT
TRBD1	TRBV12-3/TRBV12-4	-	TRBJ1-2	CASSPGTARNYGYTF	TGTGCCAGCAGTCCCGGGACAGCGAGAAACTATGGCTACACCTTC
-	TRBV9	few	TRBJ1-2	CASSVDRIADLNYGYTF	TGTGCCAGCAGCGTAGATAGGATAGCAGACCTTAACTATGGCTACACCTTC
TRBD1	TRBV7-9	-	TRBJ2-3	CASRRVTGGEPDTQYF	TGTGCCAGCAGGAGAGTGACAGGGGGCGAACCAGATACGCAGTATTTT
-	TRBV20-1	few	TRBJ1-2	CSARLQGWDGYTF	TGCAGTGCTAGGCTCCAGGGGTGGGATGGCTACACCTTC
TRBD2	TRBV30	-	TRBJ2-3	CAWAQRGVLTDTQYF	TGTGCCTGGGCCCAGCGGGGGGTCCTCACAGATACGCAGTATTTT
-	TRBV11-2	-	TRBJ1-1	CASSSRGGFGDTEAFF	TGTGCCAGCAGCTCAAGGGGCGGGTTTGGGGACACTGAAGCTTTCTTT
TRBD1	TRBV20-1	many	TRBJ1-1	CSAAGTGGGEAFF	TGCAGTGCTGCCGGGACAGGGGGCGGTGAAGCTTTCTTT
TRBD2	TRBV4-3	many	TRBJ2-6	CASSRTSGEAWANVLTF	TGCGCCAGCAGCCGGACTAGCGGGGAAGCCTGGGCCAACGTCCTGACTTTC
-	TRBV19	few	TRBJ1-2	CASHTRVGFYGYTF	TGTGCCAGCCACACCCGGGTCGGATTTTATGGCTACACCTTC
-	TRBV6-1	-	TRBJ1-1	CASITGMNTEAFF	TGTGCCAGCATTACAGGTATGAACACTGAAGCTTTCTTT
-	TRBV5-6	many	TRBJ1-6	CASSRRNSPLHF	TGTGCCAGCAGTCGACGAAATTCACCCCTCCACTTT
TRBD1	TRBV4-3	many	TRBJ1-1	CASSQEGTGDVKAFF	TGCGCCAGCAGCCAAGAGGGGACAGGGGACGTAAAAGCTTTCTTT
-	TRBV9	-	TRBJ2-7	CASSVGVSYEQYF	TGTGCCAGCAGCGTAGGAGTTTCCTACGAGCAGTACTTC
-	TRBV20-1	few	TRBJ1-3	CSARQPPAGYSGNTIYF	TGCAGTGCTAGACAACCCCCGGCTGGGTACTCTGGAAACACCATATATTTT
-	TRBV7-2	many	TRBJ1-2	CASSLGREPYGYTF	TGTGCCAGCAGCTTAGGCCGGGAACCCTATGGCTACACCTTC
-	TRBV9	many	TRBJ1-5	CASKGRDLSNQPQHF	TGTGCCAGCAAGGGGAGGGACCTTAGCAATCAGCCCCAGCATTTT
-	TRBV10-3	-	TRBJ2-5	CAVMGQSQETQYF	TGTGCCGTCATGGGCCAGTCCCAAGAGACCCAGTACTTC
-	TRBV20-1	few	TRBJ1-5	CSARDHGDPFNQPQHF	TGCAGTGCTAGAGATCACGGGGATCCTTTCAATCAGCCCCAGCATTTT
TRBD2	TRBV4-1	few	TRBJ2-7	CASSQEREGMGYEQYF	TGCGCCAGCAGCCAAGAACGGGAGGGTATGGGATACGAGCAGTACTTC
-	TRBV5-1	-	TRBJ2-5	CASNPVGLNQETQYF	TGCGCCAGCAACCCAGTGGGACTGAACCAAGAGACCCAGTACTTC
-	TRBV29-1	many	TRBJ1-1	CSVSSGWGMNTEAFF	TGCAGCGTCTCCTCAGGGTGGGGCATGAACACTGAAGCTTTCTTT